The subject of this entry is one TCR beta chain. Antigen unknown. Measured with immunoSEQ multiplex PCR; TCRdb has only the in-frame clones, and not every one. The sample includes roughly 180,000 clones, roughly 92% of them seen just once. The data belong to a study of T cell responses to AZD1222 COVID-19 vaccine. Overall study findings and caveats: Elevations in Spike-specific TCR breadth and depth followed administration of two AZD1222 doses. Most donors were white British and more were female, and clonal diversity was possibly underestimated. Only a handful of individuals given AZD1222 were seropositive at baseline.

This TCR was sampled from an adult in good health. This material consisted of peripheral blood, taken on day 0 of AZD1222 vaccination.

The CDR3 sequence is CASSPQGGKEKLFF. CDR3 DNA: TGTGCCAGCTCACCACAGGGTGGGAAGGAAAAACTGTTTTTT. The chain recombines TRBV18 with TRBJ1-4; D remains ambiguous. This CDR3 contains 14 residues. Deletions cut 1 base from V and 8 bases from J, with 11 bases between. Germline CDR1 and CDR2: KGHSH and LQKENI.